This entry features one T cell receptor beta chain sequence. Its cognate antigen is unknown. The sample is drawn from a study of cytomegalovirus exposure and HLA in healthy donors. Across the whole study: A data release that came early held approximately 85 million unique TCRs from HLA-typed donors. Findings and limits, study-wide: In a later analysis, DRB1 alleles had the most associated TCRs; HLA-C alleles the fewest. Most likely, a cluster of highly shared sequence variants arose as a sequencing artifact.

Germline CDR1 and CDR2: MNHNY and SVGAGI (reference sequence). V was pared by 5 bases and J by 7 bases, with 13 bases of the junction left unmatched. This CDR3 has 15 residues. Donors likely had unrecorded immune exposures despite being nominally healthy when sampled. In the PCR, 60 Vbeta and 13 Jbeta primers were used. The assay was immunoSEQ multiplex PCR, and TCRdb's table has in-frame clones only and misses some. The table lists roughly 170,000 clones, under 80% of them singletons. The chain employs TRBV6-6 and TRBJ1-1, with 7 bases fitting TRBD1. The receptor's source is a woman aged 50 to 65 in good health and CMV-seropositive. Specimen: PBMCs. The CDR3, as DNA: TGTGCCAGCAGTCCTTCGGGTCCCTCAGGGGGTGAAGCTTTCTTT. Translating gives CASSPSGPSGGEAFF.